The 5 T cell receptor beta chains below all came from one sample that was sequenced in a study of shared clonotypes between healthy human individuals. Cells designated naive CD8 were CD45RO-negative and were positively selected for CCR7, with terminally differentiated effector memory CD45RA+ cells excluded. TCRdb keeps only in-frame clones here, not all; method: immunoSEQ multiplex PCR. The data hold roughly 2,000,000 clones, with about 93% observed a single time. The sample comprised naive CD8+ T cells from PBMCs. The receptors were sampled from a man between 18 and 29 years old in good health. Some clones in this sample may be carry-over from other donors' samples.

As for this clone: The sample contains more than one DNA sequence encoding this CDR3. The gene calls are TRBV30 and TRBJ1-1; D might be TRBD1 (5 bases). CDR3 size: 14 residues. Between the trimmed V and J ends, which lost 0 bases and 0 bases, there was a span of 8 bases. The germline V gene has CDR1 GTSNPN and CDR2 SVGIG (reference sequence). The CDR3 region has the DNA TGTGCCTGGAGTGTAGGGGTCTTGAACACTGAAGCTTTCTTT. Amino acids: CAWSVGVLNTEAFF. Based on the CDR3 plus reference TRBV30 and TRBJ1-1, the full variable domain is SQTIHQWPATLVQPVGSPLSLECTVEGTSNPNLYWYRQAAGRGLQLLFYSVGIGQISSEVPQNLSASRPQDRQFILSSKKLLLSDSGFYLCAWSVGVLNTEAFFGQGTRLTVV.

The chain is built from TRBV7-9 and TRBJ1-2; possible D gene TRBD1, 5 bases. The CDR3 consists of 15 residues. The V gene's germline CDR1 is SEHNR and CDR2 FQNEAQ (reference sequence). The V end lost 1 base, the J end lost 1 base, and 10 bases lay between the germline ends. CDR3 nucleotides: TGTGCCAGCAGCTTAGACAGGAATCTTAACTATGGCTACACCTTC. Amino acid sequence: CASSLDRNLNYGYTF.

The chain joins TRBV29-1 to TRBJ1-1, with 9 bases matching TRBD1. Unmatched junction bases numbered 5, after V lost 3 bases and J lost 0 bases. The CDR3 is made up of 15 amino acids. Germline CDR1 reads SQVTM; CDR2 reads ANQGSEA. CDR3 nucleotides: TGCAGCGTTGACCGGGGACAGGGAATGAACACTGAAGCTTTCTTT. Protein sequence: CSVDRGQGMNTEAFF.

Worth noting for this clone: The sample holds other DNA sequences that translate to the same CDR3. The genes are TRBV28 and TRBJ1-3; D not resolved. This CDR3 spans 15 amino acids. Trimming left V 2 bases short and J 0 bases short, with 8 bases between. CDR1 is MDHEN, CDR2 SYDVKM, per germline. This chain's CDR3 is CASSLGSGSGNTIYF. In nucleotides, the CDR3 is TGTGCCAGCAGTTTAGGCAGTGGCTCTGGAAACACCATATATTTT. The whole variable domain, filled in from reference TRBV28 and TRBJ1-3, reads DVKVTQSSRYLVKRTGEKVFLECVQDMDHENMFWYRQDPGLGLRLIYFSYDVKMKEKGDIPEGYSVSREKKERFSLILESASTNQTSMYLCASSLGSGSGNTIYFGEGSWLTVV.

The V call is TRBV15, the J call TRBJ2-1; 7 positions match TRBD2. Trimming removed 0 bases from V and 7 bases from J; junction bases left unmatched: 6. The V gene's germline CDR1 is LNHNV and CDR2 YYDKDF (reference sequence). The CDR3 has 15 residues. CDR3 region: CATSRDGGLQNEQFF. The CDR3, as DNA: TGTGCCACCAGCAGAGATGGGGGACTACAAAATGAGCAGTTCTTC.